What follows describes a single T cell receptor (beta chain). The data were taken from a study of blood T cell repertoires in COVID-19. The germline CDR1 and CDR2 sequences are LGHDT and YNNKEL (reference sequence). V lost 1 base to trimming and J lost 3 bases; unmatched junction nucleotides: 5. The CDR3 has 16 residues. The table came from immunoSEQ multiplex PCR; TCRdb's copy has only in-frame clones and leaves some out. The sample holds about 140,000 clones, 70% to 85% seen once. Sequencing was carried out using peripheral blood. The chain combines TRBV3-1 (or the pseudogene TRBV3-2) with TRBJ2-7; 11 bases are a match to TRBD1. This receptor was obtained from a man aged 60 to 75 with acute or convalescent COVID-19. DNA of the CDR3: TGTGCCAGCAGCCAAGTAGGGGGGACAGGGGGCTACGAGCAGTACTTC. Translated, it gives CASSQVGGTGGYEQYF.